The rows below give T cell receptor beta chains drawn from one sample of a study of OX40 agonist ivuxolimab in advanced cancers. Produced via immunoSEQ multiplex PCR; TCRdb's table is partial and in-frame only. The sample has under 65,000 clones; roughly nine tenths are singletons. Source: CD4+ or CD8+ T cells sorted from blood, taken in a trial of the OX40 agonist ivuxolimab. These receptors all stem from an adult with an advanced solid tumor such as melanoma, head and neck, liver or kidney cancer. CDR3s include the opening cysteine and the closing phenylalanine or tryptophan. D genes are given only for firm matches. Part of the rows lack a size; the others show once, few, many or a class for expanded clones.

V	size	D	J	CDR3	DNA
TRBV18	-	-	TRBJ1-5	CASSPGGRGQPQHF	TGTGCCAGCTCACCGGGAGGCAGGGGTCAGCCCCAGCATTTT
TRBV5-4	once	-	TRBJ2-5	CASSLAEREETQYF	TGTGCCAGCAGCTTGGCGGAAAGAGAAGAGACCCAGTACTTC
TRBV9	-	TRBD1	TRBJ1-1	CASSVALSTGDNEAFF	TGTGCCAGCAGCGTAGCTCTATCGACAGGGGATAATGAAGCTTTCTTT
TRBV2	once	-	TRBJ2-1	CASSEDWNNEQFF	TGTGCCAGCAGTGAAGACTGGAACAATGAGCAGTTCTTC
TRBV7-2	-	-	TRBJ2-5	CASSLTLQETQYF	TGTGCCAGCAGCTTGACCCTGCAAGAGACCCAGTACTTC
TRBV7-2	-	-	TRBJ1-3	CASSLVGGTAGNTIYF	TGTGCCAGCAGCTTAGTTGGGGGAACAGCTGGAAACACCATATATTTT
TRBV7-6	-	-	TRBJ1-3	CASSLGGNTIYF	TGTGCCAGCAGCTTAGGTGGAAACACCATATATTTT
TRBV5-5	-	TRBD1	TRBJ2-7	CASSPSRDRGLGSYEQYF	TGTGCCAGCAGTCCGAGCCGGGACAGGGGGCTGGGCTCCTACGAGCAGTACTTC
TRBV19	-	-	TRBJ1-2	CATVALEGGQGGYTF	TGTGCCACAGTAGCGCTCGAAGGGGGGCAGGGTGGCTACACCTTC
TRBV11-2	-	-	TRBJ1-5	CASSLGQGSGNQPQHF	TGTGCCAGCAGCTTAGGGCAGGGGAGTGGCAATCAGCCCCAGCATTTT
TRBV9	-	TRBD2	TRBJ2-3	CASSVVAGSPDTQYF	TGTGCCAGCAGCGTAGTAGCGGGGTCCCCAGATACGCAGTATTTT
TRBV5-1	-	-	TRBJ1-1	CASSLAPLNTEAFF	TGCGCCAGCAGCTTGGCCCCCCTGAACACTGAAGCTTTCTTT
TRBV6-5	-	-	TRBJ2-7	CASSYSGRSYEQYF	TGTGCCAGCAGTTACTCGGGGCGATCCTACGAGCAGTACTTC
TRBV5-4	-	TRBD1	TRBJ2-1	CASSLRDRPSNEQFF	TGTGCCAGCAGCCTCCGGGACAGACCCTCCAATGAGCAGTTCTTC
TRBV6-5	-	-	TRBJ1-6	CASSYPRDTSNSPLHF	TGTGCCAGCAGTTACCCTCGGGACACCTCCAATTCACCCCTCCACTTT
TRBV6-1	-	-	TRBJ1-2	CASSERRVTF	TGTGCCAGCAGTGAACGGCGGGTCACCTTC
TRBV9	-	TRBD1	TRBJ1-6	CASSATGTGGGSPLHF	TGTGCCAGCAGTGCTACCGGAACAGGGGGCGGATCACCCCTCCACTTT
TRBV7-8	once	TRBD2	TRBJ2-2	CASSGRTSGELFF	TGTGCCAGCAGCGGCCGGACTAGTGGGGAGCTGTTTTTT
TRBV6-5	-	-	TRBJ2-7	CASSYRIEQYF	TGTGCCAGCAGTTACAGGATAGAGCAGTACTTC
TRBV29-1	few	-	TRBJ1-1	CSVAFGGNTEAFF	TGCAGCGTTGCATTCGGGGGGAACACTGAAGCTTTCTTT
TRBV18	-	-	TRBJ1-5	CASSPVAQTNQPQHF	TGTGCCAGCTCACCAGTAGCCCAAACCAATCAGCCCCAGCATTTT
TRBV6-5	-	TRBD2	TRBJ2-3	CASSKRTRPDTQYF	TGTGCCAGCAGTAAACGGACTAGGCCAGATACGCAGTATTTT
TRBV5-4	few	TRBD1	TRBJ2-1	CASSTGTGTINEQFF	TGTGCCAGCAGCACCGGGACAGGGACTATCAATGAGCAGTTCTTC
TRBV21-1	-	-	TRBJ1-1	CASSKVEVNTEAFF	TGTGCCAGCAGCAAAGTCGAGGTGAACACTGAAGCTTTCTTT
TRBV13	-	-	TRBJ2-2	CASSADRVDTGELFF	TGTGCCAGCAGTGCCGACAGAGTGGACACCGGGGAGCTGTTTTTT
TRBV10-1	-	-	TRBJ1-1	CASSESGGNEAFF	TGCGCCAGCAGTGAGTCGGGGGGAAATGAAGCTTTCTTT
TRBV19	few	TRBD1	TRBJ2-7	CASSIDREYGEQYF	TGTGCCAGTAGTATTGACAGGGAATATGGGGAGCAGTACTTC
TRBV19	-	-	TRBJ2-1	CASSISSGNEQFF	TGTGCCAGTAGTATCTCCAGCGGCAATGAGCAGTTCTTC
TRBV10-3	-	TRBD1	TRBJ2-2	CAISATGSNTGELFF	TGTGCCATCAGTGCGACAGGGTCGAACACCGGGGAGCTGTTTTTT
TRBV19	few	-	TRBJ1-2	CASSISGANYGYTF	TGTGCCAGTAGTATCTCAGGGGCTAACTATGGCTACACCTTC
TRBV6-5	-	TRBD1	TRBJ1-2	CASTSGTGYGYTF	TGTGCCAGCACATCCGGGACAGGGTATGGCTACACCTTC
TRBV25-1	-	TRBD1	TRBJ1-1	CASGEQGRDTEAFF	TGTGCCAGCGGCGAACAGGGGCGGGACACTGAAGCTTTCTTT
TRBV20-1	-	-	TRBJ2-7	CSARREYEQYF	TGCAGTGCTAGGAGAGAATACGAGCAGTACTTC
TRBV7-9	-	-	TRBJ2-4	CASSPLPLAKNIQYF	TGTGCCAGCAGCCCATTACCCTTAGCCAAAAACATTCAGTACTTC
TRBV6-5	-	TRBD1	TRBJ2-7	CASRGTGGIEQYF	TGTGCCAGCAGGGGGACAGGGGGAATCGAGCAGTACTTC
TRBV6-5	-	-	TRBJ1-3	CASSSSDSGNTIYF	TGTGCCAGCAGTTCCTCGGACAGCGGAAACACCATATATTTT
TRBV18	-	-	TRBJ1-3	CASSPPNSLSGNTIYF	TGTGCCAGCTCACCCCCGAACAGCCTCTCTGGAAACACCATATATTTT
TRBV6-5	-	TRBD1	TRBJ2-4	CASSYYGTGSKNIQYF	TGTGCCAGCAGTTACTACGGGACAGGGAGCAAAAACATTCAGTACTTC
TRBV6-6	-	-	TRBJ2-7	CASSYRGFSYEQYF	TGTGCCAGCAGTTACCGTGGTTTCTCCTACGAGCAGTACTTC
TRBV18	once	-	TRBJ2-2	CASSPVRNTGELFF	TGTGCCAGCTCACCAGTCAGGAACACCGGGGAGCTGTTTTTT
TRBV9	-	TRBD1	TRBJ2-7	CAGSDPRDRVSHEQYF	TGTGCCGGCAGCGACCCCCGGGACAGGGTGTCCCACGAGCAGTACTTC
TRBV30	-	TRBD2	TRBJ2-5	CAWSPQLAGGPKTQYF	TGTGCCTGGAGTCCTCAACTAGCGGGGGGGCCGAAGACCCAGTACTTC
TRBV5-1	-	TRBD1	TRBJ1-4	CASSPQGATNEKLFF	TGCGCCAGCAGCCCACAGGGGGCAACTAATGAAAAACTGTTTTTT
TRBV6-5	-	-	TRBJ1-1	CASSYGPPRDTEAFF	TGTGCCAGCAGTTATGGCCCCCCTCGGGACACTGAAGCTTTCTTT
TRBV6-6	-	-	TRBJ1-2	CASSREGGYTF	TGTGCCAGCAGCAGGGAGGGCGGCTACACCTTC